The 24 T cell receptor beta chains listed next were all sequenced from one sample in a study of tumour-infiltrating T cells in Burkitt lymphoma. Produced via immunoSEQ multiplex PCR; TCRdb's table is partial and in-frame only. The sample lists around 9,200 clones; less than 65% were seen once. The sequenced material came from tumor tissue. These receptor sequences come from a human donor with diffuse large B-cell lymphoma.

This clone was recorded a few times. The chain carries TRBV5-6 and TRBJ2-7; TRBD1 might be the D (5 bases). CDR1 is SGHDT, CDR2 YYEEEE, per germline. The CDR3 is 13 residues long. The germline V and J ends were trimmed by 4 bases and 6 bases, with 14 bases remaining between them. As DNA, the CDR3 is TGTGCCAGCAGCGCCTACAGGAACGGCGAGCAGTACTTC. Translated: CASSAYRNGEQYF.

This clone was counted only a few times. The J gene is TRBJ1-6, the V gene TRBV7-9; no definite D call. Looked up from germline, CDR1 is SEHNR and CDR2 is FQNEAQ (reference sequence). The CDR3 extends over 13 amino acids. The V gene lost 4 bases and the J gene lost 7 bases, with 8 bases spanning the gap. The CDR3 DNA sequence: TGTGCCAGCAGCTCTCCCGGGAATTCACCCCTCCACTTT. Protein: CASSSPGNSPLHF.

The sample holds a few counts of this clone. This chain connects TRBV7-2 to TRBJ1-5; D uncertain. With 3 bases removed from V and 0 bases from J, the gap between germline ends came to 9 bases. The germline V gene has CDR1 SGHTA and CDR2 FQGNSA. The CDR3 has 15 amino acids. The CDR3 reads CASSFVLRSNQPQHF. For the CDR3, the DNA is TGTGCCAGCAGCTTCGTGTTGCGTAGCAATCAGCCCCAGCATTTT.

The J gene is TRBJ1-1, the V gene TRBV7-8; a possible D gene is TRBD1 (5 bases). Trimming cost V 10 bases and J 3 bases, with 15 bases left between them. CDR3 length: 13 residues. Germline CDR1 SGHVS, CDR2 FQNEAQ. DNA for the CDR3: TGTGCCACCGAGTGGGGGGGGGACACTGAAGCTTTCTTT. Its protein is CATEWGGDTEAFF.

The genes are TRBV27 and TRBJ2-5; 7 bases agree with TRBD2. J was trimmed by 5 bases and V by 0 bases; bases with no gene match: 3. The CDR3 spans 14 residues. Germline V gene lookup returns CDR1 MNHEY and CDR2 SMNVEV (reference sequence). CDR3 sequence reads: CASSLSPAGETQYF. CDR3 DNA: TGTGCCAGCAGTTTATCGCCAGCGGGGGAGACCCAGTACTTC.

CDR3 protein: CASSLVEGGISGNTIYF. CDR3 bases: TGTGCCAGCAGCTTAGTGGAGGGGGGGATCTCTGGAAACACCATATATTTT. The J gene is TRBJ1-3, the V gene TRBV7-9; tentative D call: TRBD1 (6 bases). The CDR3 is 17 amino acids. Trimming shortened V by 1 base and J by 0 bases, and 13 bases separated the two germline ends. Germline CDR1 reads SEHNR; CDR2 reads FQNEAQ (reference sequence).

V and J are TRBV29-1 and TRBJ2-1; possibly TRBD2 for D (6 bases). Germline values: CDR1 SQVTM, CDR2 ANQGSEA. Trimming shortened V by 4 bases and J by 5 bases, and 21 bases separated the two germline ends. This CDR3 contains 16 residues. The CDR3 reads CSVGGEEGRPHNEQFF. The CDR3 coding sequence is TGCAGCGTTGGAGGAGAGGAGGGACGCCCCCACAATGAGCAGTTCTTC.

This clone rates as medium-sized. In DNA form, the CDR3 reads TGTGCCAGCAGTTGGTCCCAGTACAATGAGCAGTTCTTC. This encodes CASSWSQYNEQFF. The V gene is TRBV27, the J gene TRBJ2-1, with unresolved D. The CDR3 covers 13 residues. The V and J ends lost 4 bases and 4 bases respectively, with 8 bases between them. Germline assignment: CDR1 MNHEY and CDR2 SMNVEV (reference sequence).

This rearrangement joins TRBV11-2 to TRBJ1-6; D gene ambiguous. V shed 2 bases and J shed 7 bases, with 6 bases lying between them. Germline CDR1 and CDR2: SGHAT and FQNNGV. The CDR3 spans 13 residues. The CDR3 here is CASSLSRNSPLHF. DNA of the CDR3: TGTGCCAGCAGCTTATCTAGGAATTCACCCCTCCACTTT.

The CDR3: CASSLGEPTEAFF. CDR3 coding DNA: TGTGCCAGCAGTCTCGGGGAACCCACTGAAGCTTTCTTT. The V gene is TRBV11-2, the J gene TRBJ1-1, with unresolved D. The CDR3 has 13 amino acids. Looked up from germline, CDR1 is SGHAT and CDR2 is FQNNGV. With 6 bases removed from V and 4 bases from J, the gap between germline ends came to 12 bases.

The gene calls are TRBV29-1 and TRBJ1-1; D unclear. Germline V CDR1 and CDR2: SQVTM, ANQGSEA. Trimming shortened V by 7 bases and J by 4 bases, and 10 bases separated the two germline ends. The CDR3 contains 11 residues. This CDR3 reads CSGKDGTEAFF. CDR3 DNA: TGCAGCGGTAAAGACGGCACTGAAGCTTTCTTT.

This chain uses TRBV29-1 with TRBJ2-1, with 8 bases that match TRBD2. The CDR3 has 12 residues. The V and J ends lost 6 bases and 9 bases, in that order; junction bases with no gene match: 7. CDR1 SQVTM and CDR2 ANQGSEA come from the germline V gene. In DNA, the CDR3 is TGCAGCGTCCGGGGGGGGGCGGCTGAGCAGTTCTTC. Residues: CSVRGGAAEQFF.

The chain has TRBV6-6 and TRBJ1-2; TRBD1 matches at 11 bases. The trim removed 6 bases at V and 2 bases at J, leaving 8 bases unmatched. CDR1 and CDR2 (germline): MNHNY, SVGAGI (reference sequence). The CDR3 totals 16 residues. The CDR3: CASSQDRGPRNYGYTF. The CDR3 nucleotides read TGTGCCAGCAGCCAGGACAGGGGGCCTAGGAACTATGGCTACACCTTC.

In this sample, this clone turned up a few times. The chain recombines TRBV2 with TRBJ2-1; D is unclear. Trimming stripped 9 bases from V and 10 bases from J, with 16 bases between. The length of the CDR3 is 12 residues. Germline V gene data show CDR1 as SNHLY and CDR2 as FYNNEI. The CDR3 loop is CASTLSPREQFF. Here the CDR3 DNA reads TGTGCCAGTACCCTATCCCCGAGGGAGCAGTTCTTC.

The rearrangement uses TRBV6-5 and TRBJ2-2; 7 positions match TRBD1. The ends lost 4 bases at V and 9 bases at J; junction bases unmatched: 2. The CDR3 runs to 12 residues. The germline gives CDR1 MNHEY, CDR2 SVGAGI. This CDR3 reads CASSLQGRELFF. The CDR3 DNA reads TGTGCCAGCAGTTTACAGGGGAGGGAGCTGTTTTTT.

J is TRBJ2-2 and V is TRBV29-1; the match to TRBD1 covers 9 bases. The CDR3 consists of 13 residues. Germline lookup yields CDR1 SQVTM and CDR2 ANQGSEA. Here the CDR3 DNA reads TGCAACGCCCGGGACAGGGCTTCCGGGGAGCTGTTTTTT. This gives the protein CNARDRASGELFF.

CDR3 sequence: CAISESQHRGSTDTQYF. The CDR3, as DNA: TGTGCCATCAGTGAGTCACAACACAGGGGGAGCACAGATACGCAGTATTTT. The chain links TRBV10-3 to TRBJ2-3; 8 bases align to TRBD1. V lost 0 bases, J lost 0 bases, and 5 bases stayed unmatched. Germline values: CDR1 ENHRY, CDR2 SYGVKD. CDR3 size: 17 residues.

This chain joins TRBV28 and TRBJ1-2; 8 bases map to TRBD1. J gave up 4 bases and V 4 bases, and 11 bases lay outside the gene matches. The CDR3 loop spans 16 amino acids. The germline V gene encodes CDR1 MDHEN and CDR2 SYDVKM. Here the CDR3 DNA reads TGTGCCAGCAGTTCCCCTTGGACAGGGACAGGCTATGGCTACACCTTC. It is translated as CASSSPWTGTGYGYTF.

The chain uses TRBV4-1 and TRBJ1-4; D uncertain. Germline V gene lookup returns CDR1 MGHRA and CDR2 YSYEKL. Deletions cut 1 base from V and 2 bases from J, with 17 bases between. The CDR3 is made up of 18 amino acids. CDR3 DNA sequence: TGCGCCAGCAGCCAAGGGTATGGCGGGGAGGGCACTAATGAAAAACTGTTTTTT. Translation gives CASSQGYGGEGTNEKLFF.

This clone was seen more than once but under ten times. The CDR3 protein is CASSLGRGGNTIYF. The CDR3, as DNA: TGTGCCAGCAGCTTGGGCAGAGGGGGAAACACCATATATTTT. The genes are TRBV11-2 and TRBJ1-3; D not certain. Trimming removed 3 bases from V and 4 bases from J, with 10 bases in between. There are 14 residues in the CDR3. CDR1 is SGHAT and CDR2 is FQNNGV in the germline V gene. The full variable domain, its missing parts supplied by reference TRBV11-2 and TRBJ1-3, is EAGVAQSPRYKIIEKRQSVAFWCNPISGHATLYWYQQILGQGPKLLIQFQNNGVVDDSQLPKDRFSAERLKGVDSTLKIQPAKLEDSAVYLCASSLGRGGNTIYFGEGSWLTVV.

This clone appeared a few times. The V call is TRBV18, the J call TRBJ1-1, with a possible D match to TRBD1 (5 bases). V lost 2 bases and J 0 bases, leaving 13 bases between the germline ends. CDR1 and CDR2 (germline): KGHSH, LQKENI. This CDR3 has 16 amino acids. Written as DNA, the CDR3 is TGTGCCAGCTCACCAAGGCGGGGGGGAATGAACACTGAAGCTTTCTTT. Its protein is CASSPRRGGMNTEAFF. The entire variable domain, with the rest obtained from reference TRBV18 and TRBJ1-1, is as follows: NAGVMQNPRHLVRRRGQEARLRCSPMKGHSHVYWYRQLPEEGLKFMVYLQKENIIDESGMPKERFSAEFPKEGPSILRIQQVVRGDSAAYFCASSPRRGGMNTEAFFGQGTRLTVV.

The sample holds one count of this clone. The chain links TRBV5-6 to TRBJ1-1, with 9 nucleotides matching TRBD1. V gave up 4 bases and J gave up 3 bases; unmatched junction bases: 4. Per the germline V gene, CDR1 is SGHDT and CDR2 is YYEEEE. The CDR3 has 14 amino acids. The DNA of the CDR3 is TGTGCCAGCAGCCTCCGGGACAGGGACACTGAAGCTTTCTTT. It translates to CASSLRDRDTEAFF.

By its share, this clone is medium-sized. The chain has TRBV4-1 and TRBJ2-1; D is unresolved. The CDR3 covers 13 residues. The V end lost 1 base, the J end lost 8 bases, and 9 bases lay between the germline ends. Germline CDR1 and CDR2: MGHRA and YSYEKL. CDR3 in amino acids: CASSQVGSDEQFF. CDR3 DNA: TGCGCCAGCAGCCAAGTCGGTTCCGATGAGCAGTTCTTC.

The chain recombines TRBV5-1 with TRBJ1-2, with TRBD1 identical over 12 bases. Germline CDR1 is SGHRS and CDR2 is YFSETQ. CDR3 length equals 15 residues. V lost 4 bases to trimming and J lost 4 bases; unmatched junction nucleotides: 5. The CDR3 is CASSQGTGGIYGYTF. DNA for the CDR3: TGCGCCAGCAGCCAGGGGACAGGGGGCATCTATGGCTACACCTTC.